What follows is one T cell receptor (beta chain) and its context. In this sample, this clonotype turned up many times. Its antigen remains undetermined. There are no base qualities to consult, and no much larger clone falls within one base. The listed sequencing device is Illumina NovaSeq 6000. TCR cDNA was synthesized by 5'RACE template switching, which introduced a universal primer site and unique molecular identifiers. cDNA synthesis was primed from both the TCR alpha and TCR beta constant segments. Libraries were amplified in two PCR steps, with sample barcodes and sequencing adapters added in the second step. Sequencing of the libraries was done on either Illumina HiSeq 2500 (2x100 bp) or NovaSeq (2x150 bp). The authors' analysis ran thus. Demultiplexing of reads and collapsing into UMI consensus sequences were performed with MIGEC, and V(D)J alignment was carried out with MiXCR. Vaccine-responding clonotypes were identified with edgeR using replicate PBMC samples, with FDR below 0.01 and a log2 fold change above 5 up to day 15 being required. CD4 or CD8 identity was assigned to each bulk clonotype according to whether the clonotype was present at higher abundance in the sequenced CD4 repertoire or the sequenced CD8 repertoire. TCRdb redid the processing of the public reads, applying fastp at Q25 and MiXCR, and retained in-frame beta chains. All rows with the same CDR3 protein become a single entry with the most common DNA and genes. The V and J calls, along with clone size, are taken from TCRdb and not from the paper's own processing. The sample table shows approximately 160,000 distinct CDR3 sequences, and around 9% are seen once. Roughly 40% of the sample is in the top ten clones.

The source of the sample is a study of T cells after yellow fever vaccination (dated 2019 in TCRdb). The study in broad terms: The SMART-Seq v4 Ultra Low Input RNA kit was used to prepare libraries from fractions with low cell numbers. To follow T-cell clones before and after both primary and booster YFV17D yellow fever vaccination, bulk TCR alpha and beta repertoires underwent longitudinal sequencing. Two healthy male donors, one aged 18 to 29 and one aged 30 to 39 years, were included in the cohort. Blood was drawn at multiple timepoints before and after primary and secondary immunization, with bulk PBMC replicates and cell subsets isolated.

The label giving this sample's treatment or condition can be read as: live attenuated yellow fever vaccine strain. A standard Ficoll-Paque protocol was used to isolate PBMCs from peripheral blood. Dynabeads CD4 and CD8 positive selection kits were used to isolate the CD4 and CD8 T-cell fractions. RNA was extracted with TriZol from bulk PBMCs, CD4 and CD8 fractions, and dextramer-positive and dextramer-negative fractions. Paper-wide results and their limitations: The secondary T-cell response was weaker than the primary response but faster, peaking on day 5 instead of day 15. Computational filtering was required because FACS-sorted repertoires could contain abundant contaminating clonotypes from the bulk population. Because only two donors were included in the study, the extent to which the findings can be generalized is limited. A small fraction of clonotypes appeared in both the CD4 and CD8 compartments, likely as a result of convergent recombination. After the booster, most of the clones that had expanded following primary vaccination were detected again (roughly 96% of CD4 and roughly nine tenths of CD8), which suggests that memory was broadly maintained.

From cysteine to phenylalanine, the CDR3 is 12 amino acids long. Only CDR3 DNA is held: 36 bases, read in frame from base 1. Per the germline V gene, LGHNA is the CDR1 and YSLEER is the CDR2. V gives up 0 bases and J gives up 6 bases, and the segment between their germline ends measures 4 bases. Recombination joined TRBV4-3 with TRBJ2-3; no D gene is confidently identified. The sequencing used CD8+ T cells sorted from PBMCs, collected 45 days after the yellow fever booster vaccination. This clonotype was sampled from a man younger than 35 who received the YFV17D yellow fever vaccine. The CDR3 protein: CASSQDLDTQYF. The DNA sequence follows: TGCGCCAGCAGCCAAGATCTTGATACGCAGTATTTT.